This is a list of T cell receptor beta chains from one sample in a study of blood T cells in healthy people across ages. TCRdb redid the calling of the 5' RACE reads with MiXCR, one entry per CDR3 protein. The profile shows 550,000 to 750,000 distinct CDR3 sequences, 21% of them singletons. The sequenced material came from blood. The source of these receptors is a man in his sixties or seventies in good health. Each CDR3 is given with its conserved first and last residue. D genes are given only for firm matches. The size entry is marked missing in some rows and otherwise reads once, few, many or a size class.

V	D	J	size	CDR3	DNA
TRBV29-1	TRBD1	TRBJ2-1	NA	CSAGTGNNEQFF	TGCAGCGCGGGGACAGGGAACAATGAGCAGTTCTTC
TRBV29-1	TRBD2	TRBJ2-7	NA	CSVEENSGRYEQYF	TGCAGCGTTGAAGAGAACAGCGGGAGGTACGAGCAGTACTTC
TRBV21-1	NA	TRBJ2-7	few	CASSKPRTYRTPYEQYF	TGTGCCAGCAGCAAACCCCGGACGTACCGTACACCCTACGAGCAGTACTTC
TRBV28	TRBD2	TRBJ2-3	few	CASRAGGITDTQYF	TGTGCCAGCAGGGCCGGGGGGATCACAGATACGCAGTATTTT
TRBV18	TRBD1	TRBJ1-3	few	CASSPPTGTPGNTIYF	TGTGCCAGCTCACCCCCGACAGGGACGCCTGGAAACACCATATATTTT
TRBV10-3	TRBD2	TRBJ2-1	few	CAITGTSGYRDEQFF	TGTGCCATCACCGGGACTAGCGGGTATCGCGATGAGCAGTTCTTC
TRBV7-2	TRBD2	TRBJ2-3	few	CASSLYSGRSDTQYF	TGTGCCAGCAGCTTGTACAGCGGGAGATCAGATACGCAGTATTTT
TRBV12-3/TRBV12-4	NA	TRBJ1-5	few	CASSLSHQQPQHF	TGTGCCAGCAGTTTGTCGCACCAGCAGCCCCAGCATTTT
TRBV6-1	NA	TRBJ2-7	NA	CASNYRVGEQYF	TGTGCCAGCAACTACAGGGTCGGGGAGCAGTACTTC
TRBV14	NA	TRBJ2-7	few	CASSEGPGKAYEQYF	TGTGCCAGCAGCGAAGGGCCAGGAAAGGCCTACGAGCAGTACTTC
TRBV6-5	TRBD1	TRBJ2-5	NA	CASSYSPGQGTETQYF	TGTGCCAGCAGTTACTCTCCGGGACAGGGAACAGAGACCCAGTACTTC
TRBV4-1	NA	TRBJ1-4	many	CASSQDPGGATNEKLFF	TGCGCCAGCAGCCAAGATCCTGGCGGTGCAACTAATGAAAAACTGTTTTTT
TRBV12-3/TRBV12-4	NA	TRBJ1-5	few	CASSLGHGQQPQHF	TGTGCCAGCAGTTTAGGACACGGACAACAGCCCCAGCATTTT
TRBV20-1	TRBD1	TRBJ2-7	NA	CSASGTGVGDEQYF	TGCAGTGCTAGTGGGACAGGGGTCGGGGACGAGCAGTACTTC
TRBV20-1	TRBD2	TRBJ2-3	NA	CSAFLAGRTDTQYF	TGCAGTGCCTTTCTAGCGGGGCGTACAGATACGCAGTATTTT
TRBV20-1	TRBD2	TRBJ2-1	NA	CSARTSGLTYNEQFF	TGCAGTGCTAGAACTAGCGGTCTAACCTACAATGAGCAGTTCTTC
TRBV19	NA	TRBJ2-1	few	CASSMMVEGEQFF	TGTGCCAGTAGTATGATGGTAGAGGGTGAGCAGTTCTTC
TRBV6-6	TRBD1	TRBJ1-6	NA	CASSLRDRVSSPLHF	TGTGCCAGCAGCCTCCGGGACAGGGTATCGTCACCCCTCCACTTT
TRBV6-5	TRBD2	TRBJ2-6	NA	CASSLWTSGKSGANVLTF	TGTGCCAGCAGTTTGTGGACTAGCGGAAAATCTGGGGCCAACGTCCTGACTTTC
TRBV28	TRBD1	TRBJ1-5	few	CASRTWTGSGQPQHF	TGTGCCAGCAGGACTTGGACAGGGAGCGGTCAGCCCCAGCATTTT
TRBV7-2	TRBD2	TRBJ2-3	few	CASSLAWVSGREYF	TGTGCCAGCAGCTTAGCGTGGGTGAGCGGGAGGGAATATTTT
TRBV29-1	NA	TRBJ1-1	NA	CSLRHRDLGEAFF	TGCAGCCTCCGACACAGGGATTTAGGTGAAGCTTTCTTT
TRBV7-8	NA	TRBJ2-5	few	CASSSAGQKGETQYF	TGTGCCAGCAGCTCCGCTGGGCAGAAAGGAGAGACCCAGTACTTC
TRBV10-2	NA	TRBJ2-1	few	CASSFRTHEQFF	TGCGCCAGCAGTTTCCGTACCCATGAGCAGTTCTTC
TRBV5-5	TRBD1	TRBJ1-2	NA	CASSIDRANYGYTF	TGTGCCAGCAGCATCGACAGGGCAAACTATGGCTACACCTTC
TRBV20-1	NA	TRBJ2-1	few	CSAKLGRAINNEQFF	TGCAGTGCCAAACTAGGTCGAGCGATCAACAATGAGCAGTTCTTC
TRBV7-8	TRBD1	TRBJ2-1	few	CASSKDRGDYNEQFF	TGTGCCAGCAGCAAGGACAGGGGTGATTACAATGAGCAGTTCTTC
TRBV10-3	TRBD2	TRBJ2-1	NA	CAISKPPAGGGNEQFF	TGTGCCATCAGTAAGCCCCCAGCGGGAGGGGGGAATGAGCAGTTCTTC
TRBV24-1	TRBD1	TRBJ1-2	NA	CATSKTDRVGGYTF	TGTGCCACCAGTAAAACCGACAGGGTCGGTGGCTACACCTTC
TRBV4-3	TRBD2	TRBJ2-7	few	CASSQGLATSYEQYF	TGCGCCAGCAGCCAGGGACTAGCGACATCCTACGAGCAGTACTTC
TRBV7-2	NA	TRBJ2-6	NA	CASSLTPGANVLTF	TGTGCCAGCAGCTTGACACCAGGGGCCAACGTCCTGACTTTC
TRBV11-2	TRBD1	TRBJ2-7	NA	CASSLESGTVSYEQYF	TGTGCCAGCAGCTTAGAATCCGGGACAGTCTCCTACGAGCAGTACTTC
TRBV7-3	TRBD2	TRBJ2-1	NA	CAGSLSGRAGDEQFF	TGTGCCGGCAGCTTAAGCGGGAGGGCCGGGGATGAGCAGTTCTTC
TRBV10-3	NA	TRBJ2-2	few	CAISETTGELFF	TGTGCCATCAGTGAAACCACCGGGGAGCTGTTTTTT
TRBV27	NA	TRBJ2-2	NA	CASSYALRTGELFF	TGTGCCAGCAGTTATGCACTGCGGACCGGGGAGCTGTTTTTT
TRBV5-1	NA	TRBJ2-1	NA	CASSPTRVMNEQFF	TGCGCCAGCAGCCCAACCAGGGTAATGAATGAGCAGTTCTTC
TRBV20-1	TRBD1	TRBJ2-1	NA	CSAYDREAYNEQFF	TGCAGTGCTTATGACAGGGAAGCCTACAATGAGCAGTTCTTC
TRBV2	NA	TRBJ2-5	many	CASSESSVGTQYF	TGTGCCAGCAGTGAATCTAGCGTAGGGACCCAGTACTTC
TRBV28	TRBD2	TRBJ2-1	few	CASSYVSGRINEQFF	TGTGCCAGCAGTTACGTTAGCGGGAGAATCAACGAGCAGTTCTTC
TRBV3-1	TRBD2	TRBJ2-7	NA	CASSQGLRLAGAEQYF	TGTGCCAGCAGCCAAGGATTGAGACTAGCGGGAGCCGAGCAGTACTTC
TRBV28	TRBD1	TRBJ2-5	many	CASSPDRASQETQYF	TGTGCCAGCAGTCCGGACAGGGCCTCCCAAGAGACCCAGTACTTC
TRBV5-4	TRBD1	TRBJ2-3	NA	CASSSGQPATDTQYF	TGTGCCAGCAGCTCGGGACAGCCCGCCACAGATACGCAGTATTTT
TRBV18	NA	TRBJ2-3	few	CASSPQLAGSTDTQYF	TGTGCCAGCTCACCACAGCTTGCCGGTAGCACAGATACGCAGTATTTT
TRBV3-1	TRBD2	TRBJ2-5	NA	CASSQELAGPRGTQYF	TGTGCCAGCAGCCAAGAACTAGCGGGACCTAGGGGGACCCAGTACTTC
TRBV24-1	NA	TRBJ2-3	few	CATSGDLGSMYF	TGTGCCACCTCGGGGGACCTAGGGTCGATGTATTTT
TRBV5-1	NA	TRBJ1-3	few	CASSLEQRSGNTIYF	TGCGCCAGCAGCTTGGAACAGCGCTCTGGAAACACCATATATTTT
TRBV29-1	NA	TRBJ2-3	few	CSVVGGGGTDTQYF	TGCAGCGTTGTAGGGGGAGGAGGGACAGATACGCAGTATTTT
TRBV24-1	TRBD2	TRBJ2-1	NA	CATSDKRLAGQDEQFF	TGTGCCACCAGTGATAAACGACTAGCGGGTCAAGATGAGCAGTTCTTC
TRBV6-6	TRBD1	TRBJ1-2	NA	CASREPGQGGYGYTF	TGTGCCAGCAGGGAACCGGGACAGGGAGGCTATGGCTACACCTTC